Below, one T cell receptor beta chain is given with its context. Its antigen is unidentified. The sample is drawn from a study of T cell responses to AZD1222 COVID-19 vaccine. Findings of the study overall: Baseline serology detected seropositivity in only a handful of AZD1222 recipients.

Germline V gene sequence: CDR1 SGHTA, CDR2 FQGNSA. The CDR3 sequence is 18 residues long. V gave up 5 bases and J gave up 5 bases; unmatched junction bases: 18. Profiled with immunoSEQ multiplex PCR; TCRdb holds only in-frame clones, not every one. Of roughly 180,000 clones listed, about 89% were seen once; the top ten hold approximately 2%. This receptor was taken from an adult in good health. The rearrangement joins TRBV7-2 to TRBJ2-7; 10 nucleotides line up with TRBD2. Specimen: peripheral blood, collected on day 0 of AZD1222 vaccination. The DNA for the CDR3 is TGTGCCAGCAGCCCCAGGGGGCGTAGAGCGGGAGGGCCTGACGAGCAGTACTTC. This translates into CASSPRGRRAGGPDEQYF.